This TCR beta chain comes out of a study of blood T cell repertoires in COVID-19. Overall study: The United States, Italy and Spain provided the acute and convalescent COVID-19 samples.

The CDR3 contains 14 residues. Germline CDR1 is SGHNT and CDR2 is YENEEA. The J segment lost 6 bases and the V segment lost 7 bases, leaving 11 bases of the junction unmatched. Libraries were prepared by immunoSEQ multiplex PCR; TCRdb keeps only in-frame clonotypes and omits some of them. The table shows over 300,000 clones, with 89% occurring only once. The V call is TRBV11-3, the J call TRBJ2-7; 8 nucleotides match TRBD1. This TCR came from a woman in her thirties or forties who had recovered from COVID-19. The sequenced material came from PBMCs or T cells enriched from blood (not recorded which). Here the CDR3 reads CASTTGGKTLEQYF. For the CDR3, the DNA is TGTGCCAGCACCACAGGGGGGAAGACCCTCGAGCAGTACTTC.